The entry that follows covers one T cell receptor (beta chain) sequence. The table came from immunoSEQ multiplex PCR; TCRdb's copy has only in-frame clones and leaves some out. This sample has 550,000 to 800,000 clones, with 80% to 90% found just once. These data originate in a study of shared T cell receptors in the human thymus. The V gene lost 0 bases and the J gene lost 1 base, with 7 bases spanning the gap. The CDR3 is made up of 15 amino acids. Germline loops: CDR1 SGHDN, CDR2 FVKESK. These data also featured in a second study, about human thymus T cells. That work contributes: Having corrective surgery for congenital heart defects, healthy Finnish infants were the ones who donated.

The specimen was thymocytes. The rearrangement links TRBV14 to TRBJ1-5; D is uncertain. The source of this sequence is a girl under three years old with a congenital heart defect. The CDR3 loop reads CASSQDGLSNQPQHF. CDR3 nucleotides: TGTGCCAGCAGCCAAGACGGACTGAGCAATCAGCCCCAGCATTTT.